This entry features one T cell receptor beta chain sequence. Antigen specificity is unknown. This sample was taken from a study of T cells in Graves' hyperthyroidism and ophthalmopathy. Whole-study findings and limits: The model's output predicted ophthalmopathy at a median of roughly seven months prior to onset. Ophthalmopathy and stable hyperthyroidism were separated by a 13 V-J model.

Exclusion of a patient resulted from uncontrolled infection, other autoimmune disease, pregnancy or lactation. Diagnoses rested on clinical symptoms, serum thyroxine and TRAb, thyroid ultrasound and orbital computed tomography. RNA transcripts served as the template for amplifying TCR beta CDR3 regions. TCR CDR3 underwent first-round RT-PCR with the HTBI primer set. TCRdb recomputed calls from the multiplex PCR reads with MiXCR, one row per CDR3 protein. The sample contains a few hundred thousand distinct CDR3 sequences, 46% of which appear only once. The CDR3 contains 13 residues. Germline V gene sequence: CDR1 SEHNR, CDR2 FQNEAQ (reference sequence). The V and J ends lost 5 bases and 6 bases respectively, with 13 bases between them.

This TCR derives from an adult woman with Graves' disease, either hyperthyroidism or ophthalmopathy (not recorded which). V usage is TRBV7-9 and J usage is TRBJ2-5; D not resolved. Sequencing was carried out using peripheral blood or thyroid tissue (not recorded which). DNA of the CDR3: TGTGCCAGCAGCGTATTCGGCAGCCAGACCCAGTACTTC. Protein product: CASSVFGSQTQYF.